The sequence of this T cell receptor (beta chain) was determined in a study of cytomegalovirus exposure and HLA in healthy donors. CDR1 LNHDA and CDR2 SQIVND come from the germline V gene (reference sequence). With 7 bases removed from V and 0 bases from J, the gap between germline ends came to 9 bases. The CDR3 runs 14 residues. This clone came up a few times. Primers for the PCR totalled 60 Vbeta and 13 Jbeta. Clones were read by immunoSEQ multiplex PCR, and TCRdb kept only the in-frame ones, dropping some. This sample has around 130,000 clones, with about 78% found just once. The TCR sequence derives from a human donor in good health. The sample was PBMCs. J is TRBJ2-2 and V is TRBV19, with a tentative D call TRBD2 (7 bases). CDR3 in DNA: TGTGCCAGTAAGGGGGGGGCGAACACCGGGGAGCTGTTTTTT. It codes for CASKGGANTGELFF.